The present T cell receptor beta chain was sequenced within a study of cytomegalovirus exposure and HLA in healthy donors. General observations from the study: Whilst most TCR sequences proved rare, a subset of public TCRs occurred across many donors. Reports indicate that TCR beta sequences accurately predicted the HLA-A and HLA-B alleles of most subjects. Cytomegalovirus-associated status was assigned to about 170 TCR beta chains.

The CDR3 is made up of 16 amino acids. CDR1 and CDR2 from the germline V gene are SGHAT and FQNNGV. V lost 2 bases and J lost 6; bases outside the gene matches: 6. The count of this clone is one. Antigen: not known. PCR employed 60 Vbeta and 13 Jbeta primers. Some clones are missing from TCRdb's copy, which holds only in-frame ones; the method was immunoSEQ multiplex PCR. This table holds more than 90,000 clones, over 60% found once. This chain connects TRBV11-2 to TRBJ2-3, with 12 bases that match TRBD2. The material sequenced was PBMCs. The sequence derives from a man under 40 in good health and CMV-seropositive. The CDR3 reads CASSLTLAGGADTQYF. The CDR3 coding sequence is TGTGCCAGCAGCTTAACGCTAGCGGGGGGGGCGGATACGCAGTATTTT.